The source of this T cell receptor (beta chain) is a study of blood T cell repertoires in COVID-19. Some clones are missing from TCRdb's copy, which holds only in-frame ones; the method was immunoSEQ multiplex PCR. The sample has roughly 38,000 clones, roughly 73% seen once. Germline V gene sequence: CDR1 LNHDA, CDR2 SQIVND (reference sequence). CDR3 length: 12 amino acids. V was pared by 5 bases and J by 6 bases, with 7 bases between. Sequenced sample: peripheral blood. The clonotype originates from a man aged 55 to 70 with acute or convalescent COVID-19. The chain couples TRBV19 to TRBJ2-2; a weak D match, TRBD1 (6 bases). CDR3 DNA: TGTGCCAGTAGTCAGGGGTCCGGGGAGCTGTTTTTT. Translation gives CASSQGSGELFF.